The T cell receptor beta chain under discussion was sequenced for a study of blood T cell repertoires in COVID-19. Turning to the study itself: PBMCs, B-cell-depleted T cells, or T cells provided the cDNA or gDNA that made up the material.

Trimming took off 0 bases at V and 5 bases at J, with 14 bases between the two ends. The CDR3 extends over 15 amino acids. CDR1 is LGHNA and CDR2 is YNFKEQ in the germline V gene. Here immunoSEQ multiplex PCR was the method, and the copy in TCRdb shows in-frame clones only, minus some. The table has about 300,000 clones, approximately 88% seen once. The chain employs TRBV4-2 and TRBJ2-7, with D unclear. The sequence came from a man between 18 and 29 years old who had recovered from COVID-19. What was sequenced was peripheral blood. CDR3 DNA sequence: TGTGCCAGCAGCCAAGATCGGTTTGCGCCGAACGAGCAGTACTTC. This translates into CASSQDRFAPNEQYF.